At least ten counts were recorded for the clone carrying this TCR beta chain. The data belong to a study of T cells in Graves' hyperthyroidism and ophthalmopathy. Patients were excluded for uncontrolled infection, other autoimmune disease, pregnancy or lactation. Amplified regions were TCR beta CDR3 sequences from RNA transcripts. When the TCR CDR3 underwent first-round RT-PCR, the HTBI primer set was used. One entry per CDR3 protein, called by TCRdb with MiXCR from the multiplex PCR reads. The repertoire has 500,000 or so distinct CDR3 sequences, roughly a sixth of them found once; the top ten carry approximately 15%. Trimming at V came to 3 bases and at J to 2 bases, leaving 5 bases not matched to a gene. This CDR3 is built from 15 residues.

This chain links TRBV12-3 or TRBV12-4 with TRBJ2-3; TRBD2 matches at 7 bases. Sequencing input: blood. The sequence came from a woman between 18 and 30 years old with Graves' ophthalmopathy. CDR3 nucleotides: TGTGCCAGCAGTTTGGCGGGACTAAACACAGATACGCAGTATTTT. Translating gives CASSLAGLNTDTQYF.